Each of the 10 T cell receptor beta chains below was sequenced from the same sample in a study of CD4 T cells in relation to SARS-CoV-2 and coronaviruses. Their specific antigens are unknown. The unexposed donors gave CD4+ T cells in 2011-2018, prior to COVID-19. The cells were cultured for under 13 days before CD4+ T cells were isolated. Clones were sequenced by immunoSEQ multiplex PCR, and TCRdb holds only the in-frame ones, with some missing. The sample holds 20,000 to 25,000 clones, over 65% seen once. Input material: CD4+ T cells from PBMCs, cultured in vitro. The receptors were sampled from a human donor in good health.

The chain recombines TRBV19 with TRBJ2-7; unclear D gene. V gave up 1 base and J gave up 0 bases, with 7 bases separating them. The V gene's germline CDR1 is LNHDA and CDR2 SQIVND (reference sequence). The CDR3 covers 14 residues. CDR3 DNA: TGTGCCAGTAGTATAGCCGTGAGCTCCTACGAGCAGTACTTC. Translating it yields CASSIAVSSYEQYF. The whole variable domain, filled in from reference TRBV19 and TRBJ2-7, reads DGGITQSPKYLFRKEGQNVTLSCEQNLNHDAMYWYRQDPGQGLRLIYYSQIVNDFQKGDIAEGYSVSREKKESFPLTVTSAQKNPTAFYLCASSIAVSSYEQYFGPGTRLTVT.

The CDR3 reads CASRRRATYNEQFF. The CDR3 region has the DNA TGTGCCAGCAGAAGGAGGGCGACCTACAATGAGCAGTTCTTC. The rearrangement links TRBV6-5 to TRBJ2-1; D is possibly TRBD2 (6 bases). The CDR3 totals 14 residues. The ends were cut back, 6 bases at V and 2 bases at J, with 11 bases in the middle. Germline values: CDR1 MNHEY, CDR2 SVGAGI.

The rearrangement links TRBV10-3 to TRBJ2-1; D may match TRBD1 or TRBD2 (5 bases each). CDR1 and CDR2 from the germline V gene are ENHRY and SYGVKD. The CDR3 length is 15 residues. With 6 bases removed from V and 2 bases from J, the gap between germline ends came to 14 bases. The CDR3 protein is CAIRIGTEPYNEQFF. The CDR3 DNA follows: TGTGCCATCAGAATCGGGACGGAACCCTACAATGAGCAGTTCTTC.

Comment on this clone: The same CDR3 is also encoded by other DNA sequences in this sample. V usage is TRBV12-3 or TRBV12-4 and J usage is TRBJ2-4; D may be TRBD2 (5 bases). With 3 bases removed from V and 4 bases from J, the gap between germline ends came to 7 bases. The CDR3 spans 13 residues. For the CDR3, the DNA is TGTGCCAGCAGTTTCGGCGGGAAAAACATTCAGTACTTC. Encoded protein: CASSFGGKNIQYF.

V gene TRBV24-1 combines with J gene TRBJ2-7; possibly TRBD2 for D (5 bases). Germline CDR1 KGHDR, CDR2 SFDVKD. With 2 bases removed from V and 4 bases from J, the gap between germline ends came to 17 bases. The length of the CDR3 is 16 residues. CDR3 residues: CATSDSRQAGYYEQYF. CDR3 sequence (DNA): TGTGCCACCAGTGATTCGAGGCAGGCGGGCTATTACGAGCAGTACTTC.

Of note for this clone: One end of the junction does not line up with germline, which may come from a read error. This chain joins TRBV9 and TRBJ2-2, with TRBD2 as a possible D gene (5 bases). Germline CDR1 is SGDLS and CDR2 is YYNGEE. The CDR3 runs 13 residues. CDR3 in amino acids: CASNVVGVGELFF. CDR3 sequence (DNA): TGTGCCAGCAACGTAGTCGGGGTTGGGGAGCTGTTTTTT.

The chain is built from TRBV11-3 and TRBJ1-6, with D possibly TRBD1 on 5 matching bases. Germline V gene lookup returns CDR1 SGHNT and CDR2 YENEEA. V lost 4 bases and J 6 bases, leaving 10 bases between the germline ends. The length of the CDR3 is 14 residues. CDR3 DNA sequence: TGTGCCAGCAGCTCCGGGACTCCTAATTCACCCCTCCACTTT. Its protein product is CASSSGTPNSPLHF.

J is TRBJ1-2 and V is TRBV28; D ambiguous. The V gene lost 3 bases and the J gene lost 0 bases, with 8 bases spanning the gap. CDR1 MDHEN and CDR2 SYDVKM come from the germline V gene. The CDR3 contains 14 residues. The CDR3 coding sequence is TGTGCCAGCAGTTTCAGCCAGGCTAACTATGGCTACACCTTC. It specifies CASSFSQANYGYTF.

The CDR3 coding sequence is TGTGCCAGCAGCCGAACGACTAGCGGAGTCACAGATACGCAGTATTTT. Protein sequence: CASSRTTSGVTDTQYF. This chain links TRBV3-1 (or the pseudogene TRBV3-2) with TRBJ2-3; 9 bases fit TRBD2. The CDR3 covers 16 residues. The germline V gene has CDR1 LGHDT and CDR2 YNNKEL (reference sequence). Germline trimming cut 4 bases from V and 2 bases from J; bases unmatched to any gene: 7.

This chain joins TRBV12-3 or TRBV12-4 and TRBJ1-1; possibly TRBD1 for D (5 bases). Between the trimmed V and J ends, which lost 3 bases and 10 bases, there was a span of 9 bases. The CDR3 loop spans 11 amino acids. This chain's CDR3 is CASSLVGVAFF. The DNA of the CDR3 is TGTGCCAGCAGTTTGGTGGGGGTAGCTTTCTTT.